One and the same sample provided the 14 T cell receptor beta chains below, sequenced in a study of shared T cell receptors in the human thymus. Produced via immunoSEQ multiplex PCR; TCRdb's table is partial and in-frame only. The data contain over 350,000 clones, approximately 95% of them singletons. The sequencing input was thymocytes. The receptors originated from a human donor.

This chain joins TRBV15 and TRBJ2-1; 10 nucleotides agree with TRBD2. Germline CDR1 reads LNHNV; CDR2 reads YYDKDF (reference sequence). Trimming cost V 4 bases and J 0 bases; bases outside gene matches: 21. CDR3 length equals 22 residues. This CDR3 reads CATSTEGLAFIDVNLSYNEQFF. The CDR3, as DNA: TGTGCCACCAGCACCGAGGGACTAGCGTTCATTGATGTGAACCTCTCCTACAATGAGCAGTTCTTC. Variable domain in full (rest from reference TRBV15 and TRBJ2-1): DAMVIQNPRYQVTQFGKPVTLSCSQTLNHNVMYWYQQKSSQAPKLLFHYYDKDFNNEADTPDNFQSRRPNTSFCFLDIRSPGLGDTAMYLCATSTEGLAFIDVNLSYNEQFFGPGTRLTVL.

The gene calls are TRBV5-6 and TRBJ2-2, with no clear D. CDR3 size: 17 residues. Trimming shortened V by 2 bases and J by 0 bases, and 14 bases separated the two germline ends. The germline CDR1 and CDR2 sequences are SGHDT and YYEEEE. The CDR3 sequence: CASSFGSQIPNTGELFF. As DNA, the CDR3 is TGTGCCAGCAGCTTCGGGTCCCAGATCCCGAACACCGGGGAGCTGTTTTTT.

This rearrangement joins TRBV7-7 to TRBJ2-2; 7 bases are shared with TRBD2. Germline lookup yields CDR1 SSHAT and CDR2 FNYEAQ (reference sequence). This CDR3 comprises 12 residues. The CDR3 loop is CATGGTGGELFF. The CDR3 coding sequence is TGTGCTACCGGGGGGACGGGCGGGGAGCTGTTTTTT.

The chain has TRBV7-8 and TRBJ2-2; D tentatively fits TRBD1 or TRBD2 (5 bases each). V was trimmed by 4 bases and J by 0 bases, leaving 12 bases between them. The length of the CDR3 is 16 residues. Germline CDR1 reads SGHVS; CDR2 reads FQNEAQ. The CDR3 loop reads CASSSPGRTNTGELFF. Here the CDR3 DNA reads TGTGCCAGCAGCTCCCCAGGGAGAACGAACACCGGGGAGCTGTTTTTT.

The gene calls are TRBV27 and TRBJ2-1; D is possibly TRBD2 (6 bases). Germline assignment: CDR1 MNHEY and CDR2 SMNVEV (reference sequence). This CDR3 is built from 14 residues. Trimming took off 5 bases at V and 8 bases at J, with 16 bases between the two ends. CDR3: CASSHRLQRDEQFF. CDR3 coding DNA: TGTGCCAGCAGTCATCGACTCCAGCGGGATGAGCAGTTCTTC.

Here the CDR3 reads CASSLLDRANQPQHF. The CDR3 DNA reads as TGTGCCAGCAGTTTACTCGACAGGGCCAATCAGCCCCAGCATTTT. V gene TRBV28 combines with J gene TRBJ1-5, with 7 bases lining up with TRBD1. Germline V CDR1 and CDR2: MDHEN, SYDVKM. The CDR3 sequence is 15 residues long. The J segment lost 3 bases and the V segment lost 2 bases, leaving 4 bases of the junction unmatched.

This clone was counted a single time. CDR3 loop: CASSDPSGSPPIIQYF. The CDR3 DNA follows: TGTGCCAGCAGTGATCCTAGCGGGAGTCCTCCTATTATTCAGTACTTC. The V call is TRBV6-4, the J call TRBJ2-4; 10 bases are a match to TRBD2. The CDR3 extends over 16 amino acids. In germline, CDR1 is MRHNA, CDR2 SNTAGT. J gave up 10 bases and V 3 bases, and 12 bases lay outside the gene matches.

The chain links TRBV7-9 to TRBJ1-2; D is undetermined. V shed 5 bases and J shed 5 bases, with 18 bases lying between them. The CDR3 runs to 15 residues. CDR1 and CDR2 (germline): SEHNR, FQNEAQ (reference sequence). The CDR3 sequence: CASSPPGSLEYGYTF. The CDR3, as DNA: TGTGCCAGCAGCCCTCCCGGGTCTTTAGAATATGGCTACACCTTC.

V usage is TRBV27 and J usage is TRBJ2-1, with 9 bases aligning to TRBD2. CDR3 length: 13 residues. Germline loops: CDR1 MNHEY, CDR2 SMNVEV (reference sequence). Trimming took 6 bases from V and 8 from J; bases not matched to a gene: 5. CDR3 nucleotides: TGTGCCAGCAGGCCTAGCGGGAACTATGAGCAGTTCTTC. It codes for CASRPSGNYEQFF.

The chain employs TRBV6-1 and TRBJ2-7; D not certain. V dropped 6 bases and J dropped 1 base, with 16 bases sitting between them. This CDR3 has 15 residues. Germline assignment: CDR1 MNHNS and CDR2 SASEGT. CDR3 region: CASRQPHGRSYEQYF. In DNA form, the CDR3 reads TGTGCCAGCAGACAACCGCACGGACGGTCCTACGAGCAGTACTTC.

The sample holds a few counts of this clone. The genes are TRBV2 and TRBJ1-5; no firm D call. The V end lost 7 bases, the J end lost 0 bases, and 10 bases lay between the germline ends. Germline CDR1 SNHLY, CDR2 FYNNEI. This CDR3 has 14 residues. For the CDR3, the DNA is TGTGCCAGCACGCGGGGTTATAGCAATCAGCCCCAGCATTTT. This sequence encodes CASTRGYSNQPQHF.

The chain links TRBV14 to TRBJ2-1, with D possibly TRBD2 on 5 matching bases. This CDR3 region has 17 residues. Germline values: CDR1 SGHDN, CDR2 FVKESK. V lost 1 base, J lost 4 bases, and 17 bases lay in between. The CDR3 nucleotides are TGTGCCAGCAGCCAAGCCCAAGGACTTCTTGGGTACAATGAGCAGTTCTTC. Amino acid sequence: CASSQAQGLLGYNEQFF. Based on the CDR3 plus reference TRBV14 and TRBJ2-1, the full variable domain is EAGVTQFPSHSVIEKGQTVTLRCDPISGHDNLYWYRRVMGKEIKFLLHFVKESKQDESGMPNNRFLAERTGGTYSTLKVQPAELEDSGVYFCASSQAQGLLGYNEQFFGPGTRLTVL.

The gene calls are TRBV7-9 and TRBJ2-7; tentative D call: TRBD1 (6 bases). The V end lost 3 bases, the J end lost 3 bases, and 15 bases lay between the germline ends. Germline CDR1 and CDR2: SEHNR and FQNEAQ (reference sequence). This CDR3 contains 15 residues. The CDR3 here is CASSLHRDILYEQYF. The CDR3 coding sequence is TGTGCCAGCAGCTTGCACCGGGACATACTCTACGAGCAGTACTTC.

The J gene is TRBJ2-1, the V gene TRBV5-1; 7 bases line up with TRBD1. This CDR3 is built from 15 residues. CDR1 and CDR2 (germline): SGHRS, YFSETQ. Losses at the gene ends were 3 bases for V and 7 bases for J; bases not matched to a gene: 10. This chain's CDR3 is CASSSLTGRLNEQFF. The CDR3 nucleotides are TGCGCCAGCAGCTCCTTGACAGGGCGGTTGAATGAGCAGTTCTTC.